These 31 T cell receptor beta chains came from one sample sequenced in a study of T cells in placental villitis. Sequencing used immunoSEQ v4. Generated by immunoSEQ multiplex PCR, the TCRdb table keeps only in-frame clones and is missing some. The repertoire has more than 200 clones, about 95% of them found once; the top ten carry 9.9%. The sample taken for sequencing was placental tissue containing maternal and fetal cells. Every receptor here comes from a human donor in good health; the placental T cells may come from both mother and fetus.

The CDR3: CASSIGTSGRSDEQYF. Here the CDR3 DNA reads TGTGCCAGTAGTATAGGAACTAGCGGGAGGAGCGACGAGCAGTACTTC. This chain joins TRBV19 and TRBJ2-7; 12 bases map to TRBD2. The CDR3 runs to 16 residues. Germline V CDR1 and CDR2: LNHDA, SQIVND (reference sequence). J gave up 5 bases and V 1 base, and 6 bases lay outside the gene matches.

V gene TRBV20-1 combines with J gene TRBJ2-7; 10 bases are shared with TRBD1. CDR1 DFQATT and CDR2 SNEGSKA come from the germline V gene (reference sequence). CDR3 size: 13 residues. Losses at the gene ends were 3 bases for V and 7 bases for J; bases not matched to a gene: 6. CDR3 bases: TGCAGTGCTAGTGGGACAGGGGCGCGGGAGCAGTACTTC. It translates to CSASGTGAREQYF.

This chain joins TRBV13 and TRBJ2-3, with 15 nucleotides matching TRBD2. Per germline, CDR1 PRHDT and CDR2 FYEKMQ (reference sequence). The CDR3 consists of 17 residues. The ends lost 5 bases at V and 5 bases at J; junction bases unmatched: 8. CDR3 DNA sequence: TGTGCCAGCAGCCATGGACTAGCGGGGGGGCGAGGAGATACGCAGTATTTT. As protein: CASSHGLAGGRGDTQYF.

The chain joins TRBV15 to TRBJ1-4; D is undetermined. Germline V gene sequence: CDR1 LNHNV, CDR2 YYDKDF (reference sequence). Trimming stripped 8 bases from V and 3 bases from J, with 13 bases between. There are 14 residues in the CDR3. The CDR3 DNA sequence: TGTGCCACCTCCAAGTACCGGTCTAATGAAAAACTGTTTTTT. Its translation is CATSKYRSNEKLFF.

The chain has TRBV7-9 and TRBJ1-1; maybe TRBD1 (6 bases). Germline loops: CDR1 SEHNR, CDR2 FQNEAQ (reference sequence). The CDR3 sequence is 12 residues long. V was trimmed by 4 bases and J by 7 bases, leaving 10 bases between them. The CDR3 reads CASSSGVFEAFF. CDR3 coding DNA: TGTGCCAGCAGCTCAGGGGTTTTTGAAGCTTTCTTT.

The genes are TRBV25-1 and TRBJ1-3, with unresolved D. V dropped 4 bases and J dropped 0 bases, with 7 bases sitting between them. The CDR3 covers 14 residues. Germline V gene lookup returns CDR1 MGHDK and CDR2 SYGVNS. CDR3 sequence (DNA): TGTGCCAGCAGTGGAGACGGCTCTGGAAACACCATATATTTT. The encoded protein is CASSGDGSGNTIYF.

This clone appeared once. J is TRBJ2-5 and V is TRBV11-3; D gene uncertain. V was shortened by 3 bases and J by 4 bases, with 9 bases between the two germline ends. The CDR3 runs 13 residues. CDR1 is SGHNT, CDR2 YENEEA, per germline. The CDR3: CASSLFSGETQYF. The CDR3 nucleotides read TGTGCCAGCAGCTTGTTTTCTGGAGAGACCCAGTACTTC.

This clone was observed a single time. V is TRBV18 and J is TRBJ2-2; 7 positions agree with TRBD1. The CDR3 sequence is 16 residues long. After removal of 0 bases from V and 2 bases from J, the junction contained 3 bases not matched to a gene. Looked up from germline, CDR1 is KGHSH and CDR2 is LQKENI. The CDR3 DNA reads TGTGCCAGCTCACCACCGACAGGGCTAAACACCGGGGAGCTGTTTTTT. Translated: CASSPPTGLNTGELFF.

CDR3 DNA sequence: TGTGCCAGTAACCGACAGCCCGGCGGCTATGGCTACACCTTC. Translation: CASNRQPGGYGYTF. The chain combines TRBV19 with TRBJ1-2; the D gene is possibly TRBD1 (5 bases). Germline V gene lookup returns CDR1 LNHDA and CDR2 SQIVND (reference sequence). This CDR3 has 14 residues. V gave up 7 bases and J gave up 4 bases, with 16 bases separating them.

The genes are TRBV27 and TRBJ2-1; TRBD2 matches at 8 bases. The CDR3 is made up of 15 amino acids. Germline V gives CDR1 MNHEY, CDR2 SMNVEV (reference sequence). The V gene end was trimmed by 2 bases and the J gene end by 0 bases; junction bases not matched to a gene: 0. The CDR3 reads CASSLSGSSYNEQFF. Here the CDR3 DNA reads TGTGCCAGCAGTTTAAGCGGGAGCTCCTACAATGAGCAGTTCTTC.

The chain joins TRBV19 to TRBJ2-7, with TRBD2 matching 7 bases. The germline V gene has CDR1 LNHDA and CDR2 SQIVND (reference sequence). The V gene end was trimmed by 3 bases and the J gene end by 2 bases; junction bases not matched to a gene: 4. CDR3 size: 14 residues. The DNA of the CDR3 is TGTGCCAGTAGTATCTCTAGCGGAGCCTACGAGCAGTACTTC. This sequence encodes CASSISSGAYEQYF. The variable domain in full, completed from reference TRBV19 and TRBJ2-7, reads DGGITQSPKYLFRKEGQNVTLSCEQNLNHDAMYWYRQDPGQGLRLIYYSQIVNDFQKGDIAEGYSVSREKKESFPLTVTSAQKNPTAFYLCASSISSGAYEQYFGPGTRLTVT.

This chain joins TRBV20-1 and TRBJ2-4; no definite D call. Trimming shortened V by 1 base and J by 6 bases, and 4 bases separated the two germline ends. The CDR3 is 11 residues long. Germline V gene lookup returns CDR1 DFQATT and CDR2 SNEGSKA (reference sequence). The CDR3 bases are TGCAGTGCTAGAGGACCAAACATTCAGTACTTC. It translates to CSARGPNIQYF.

The CDR3 region is CASRGQGGHYGYTF. CDR3 DNA sequence: TGTGCCAGCAGGGGACAGGGAGGGCACTATGGCTACACCTTC. The V call is TRBV2, the J call TRBJ1-2, with 9 positions matching TRBD1. The J segment lost 3 bases and the V segment lost 6 bases, leaving 5 bases of the junction unmatched. CDR3 size: 14 residues. The germline V gene has CDR1 SNHLY and CDR2 FYNNEI.

The V gene is TRBV28, the J gene TRBJ1-1; no clear D. CDR3 length equals 12 residues. Deletions cut 3 bases from V and 7 bases from J, with 9 bases between. Per germline, CDR1 MDHEN and CDR2 SYDVKM. The CDR3 region is CASSFMGFEAFF. Here the CDR3 DNA reads TGTGCCAGCAGTTTCATGGGTTTTGAAGCTTTCTTT. Full variable domain (outside the CDR3, taken from reference TRBV28 and TRBJ1-1): DVKVTQSSRYLVKRTGEKVFLECVQDMDHENMFWYRQDPGLGLRLIYFSYDVKMKEKGDIPEGYSVSREKKERFSLILESASTNQTSMYLCASSFMGFEAFFGQGTRLTVV.

The chain uses TRBV21-1 and TRBJ1-1. TRBV21-1 is a known pseudogene. The CDR3 is 16 amino acids. CDR3 loop: CASRRVIATIRTEAFF. In DNA form, the CDR3 reads TGTGCCAGCAGACGTGTAATAGCTACAATTCGCACTGAAGCTTTCTTT.

V is TRBV13 and J is TRBJ2-3, with 15 bases aligning to TRBD2. CDR3 size: 18 residues. The germline gives CDR1 PRHDT, CDR2 FYEKMQ (reference sequence). J was trimmed by 4 bases and V by 2 bases; bases with no gene match: 7. The CDR3 sequence is CASSLWGLAGGRADTQYF. In DNA, the CDR3 is TGTGCCAGCAGCTTATGGGGACTAGCGGGAGGAAGAGCAGATACGCAGTATTTT.

The chain uses TRBV12-5 and TRBJ2-1; 8 positions match TRBD2. The CDR3 consists of 20 residues. J was trimmed by 3 bases and V by 1 base; bases with no gene match: 17. Germline CDR1 and CDR2: LGHNT and FRNRAP. CDR3 in amino acids: CASGLELGGRREAIYNEQFF. CDR3 coding DNA: TGTGCTAGTGGTTTGGAGCTTGGGGGGAGGCGGGAGGCTATCTACAATGAGCAGTTCTTC.

The rearrangement uses TRBV7-9 and TRBJ2-2; 8 bases map to TRBD2. V lost 6 bases, J lost 5 bases, and 14 bases stayed unmatched. This CDR3 is 17 amino acids long. The germline V gene encodes CDR1 SEHNR and CDR2 FQNEAQ (reference sequence). DNA of the CDR3: TGTGCCAGCAGGTCTTCCCCGCGGGGGGAGAGGACCGGGGAGCTGTTTTTT. This codes for CASRSSPRGERTGELFF.

This chain links TRBV4-1 with TRBJ2-1; unclear D gene. The CDR3 length is 13 residues. V was clipped by 1 base and J by 5 bases, with 6 bases between them. Germline V gene data show CDR1 as MGHRA and CDR2 as YSYEKL. The CDR3 DNA is TGCGCCAGCAGCCAAGCTAGACACAATGAGCAGTTCTTC. Translation gives CASSQARHNEQFF.

This chain uses TRBV13 with TRBJ2-3; D call uncertain. The CDR3 is 15 residues long. In germline, CDR1 is PRHDT, CDR2 FYEKMQ (reference sequence). The ends were cut back, 1 base at V and 3 bases at J, with 11 bases in the middle. The DNA for the CDR3 is TGTGCCAGCAGCTTAGCGGTGCTGAGAACAGATACGCAGTATTTT. It encodes CASSLAVLRTDTQYF.

J is TRBJ2-3 and V is TRBV14; 7 bases map to TRBD2. Trimming at V came to 3 bases and at J to 6 bases, leaving 9 bases not matched to a gene. CDR3 length equals 15 residues. Looked up from germline, CDR1 is SGHDN and CDR2 is FVKESK. CDR3 nucleotides: TGTGCCAGCAGCCATAAGCAGCGGGAATTGGATACGCAGTATTTT. Its protein is CASSHKQRELDTQYF.

The chain has TRBV28 and TRBJ1-1, with D unresolved. Germline CDR1 is MDHEN and CDR2 is SYDVKM. This CDR3 comprises 12 residues. V was trimmed by 5 bases and J by 7 bases, leaving 11 bases between them. CDR3: CASSPRGFEAFF. The CDR3 DNA is TGTGCCAGCAGTCCCCGGGGTTTTGAAGCTTTCTTT.

The chain has TRBV7-9 and TRBJ2-1, with D maybe TRBD1 (5 bases). Germline lookup yields CDR1 SEHNR and CDR2 FQNEAQ (reference sequence). Trimming stripped 0 bases from V and 3 bases from J, with 6 bases between. This CDR3 has 14 amino acids. The CDR3 spells CASSLATGYNEQFF. The CDR3 bases are TGTGCCAGCAGCTTAGCCACAGGCTACAATGAGCAGTTCTTC.

The chain recombines TRBV28 with TRBJ1-3; D might be TRBD1 (5 bases). The CDR3 sequence is 17 residues long. The germline CDR1 and CDR2 sequences are MDHEN and SYDVKM. The V and J ends lost 3 bases and 2 bases respectively, with 17 bases between them. The CDR3 is CASSFQGFGVAGNTIYF. CDR3 nucleotide sequence: TGTGCCAGCAGTTTCCAGGGATTTGGTGTAGCTGGAAACACCATATATTTT.

The chain carries TRBV7-9 and TRBJ2-5; D uncertain. The V and J ends lost 5 bases and 2 bases respectively, with 6 bases between them. Germline V gene sequence: CDR1 SEHNR, CDR2 FQNEAQ (reference sequence). This CDR3 spans 12 amino acids. Here the CDR3 DNA reads TGTGCCAGCAGCCCTCAGCAAGAGACCCAGTACTTC. This gives the protein CASSPQQETQYF.

The CDR3 region is CASSPRLGADTQYF. The CDR3 nucleotides read TGTGCCAGCAGCCCACGACTAGGGGCAGATACGCAGTATTTT. The V and J genes are TRBV13 and TRBJ2-3; weak D call: TRBD2 (6 bases). Germline V gene sequence: CDR1 PRHDT, CDR2 FYEKMQ (reference sequence). The CDR3 is 14 amino acids. V was cut by 5 bases and J by 4 bases, with 13 bases left in between. The variable domain in full, with the rest retrieved from reference TRBV13 and TRBJ2-3, is AAGVIQSPRHLIKEKRETATLKCYPIPRHDTVYWYQQGPGQDPQFLISFYEKMQSDKGSIPDRFSAQQFSDYHSELNMSSLELGDSALYFCASSPRLGADTQYFGPGTRLTVL.

V and J are TRBV3-1 (or the pseudogene TRBV3-2) and TRBJ2-3, with D hard to call. Trimming took off 5 bases at V and 2 bases at J, with 2 bases between the two ends. The CDR3 spans 11 residues. Germline CDR1 and CDR2: LGHDT and YNNKEL (reference sequence). The CDR3 spells CASSNTDTQYF. The CDR3 DNA reads TGTGCCAGCAGCAACACAGATACGCAGTATTTT.

This clone appeared a single time. This chain links TRBV9 with TRBJ2-5; a weak D match, TRBD2 (6 bases). Deletions cut 4 bases from V and 1 base from J, with 14 bases between. The CDR3 loop spans 15 amino acids. CDR1 and CDR2 from the germline V gene are SGDLS and YYNGEE. CDR3 loop: CASSPRKEGQETQYF. CDR3 coding DNA: TGTGCCAGCAGCCCTAGGAAGGAGGGCCAAGAGACCCAGTACTTC.

The chain joins TRBV6-5 to TRBJ2-1; D is ambiguous. There are 15 residues in the CDR3. V was clipped by 5 bases and J by 4 bases, with 15 bases between them. Germline CDR1 reads MNHEY; CDR2 reads SVGAGI. The CDR3 DNA reads as TGTGCCAGCAGTCTGATTGTCGGCCCTTACAATGAGCAGTTCTTC. Its protein is CASSLIVGPYNEQFF.

The chain carries TRBV7-2 and TRBJ2-3; no clear D. The ends were cut back, 4 bases at V and 4 bases at J, with 9 bases in the middle. Per germline, CDR1 SGHTA and CDR2 FQGNSA. The CDR3 covers 13 residues. This chain's CDR3 is CASSSRPADTQYF. In DNA form, the CDR3 reads TGTGCCAGCAGCTCACGTCCCGCAGATACGCAGTATTTT.

This chain joins TRBV6-1 and TRBJ1-3, with unresolved D. CDR1 MNHNS and CDR2 SASEGT come from the germline V gene. This CDR3 comprises 17 residues. V lost 1 base and J 3 bases, leaving 16 bases between the germline ends. The CDR3 loop reads CASSEVGQLGFGNTIYF. The CDR3 nucleotides read TGTGCCAGCAGTGAAGTAGGTCAGCTGGGCTTTGGAAACACCATATATTTT.